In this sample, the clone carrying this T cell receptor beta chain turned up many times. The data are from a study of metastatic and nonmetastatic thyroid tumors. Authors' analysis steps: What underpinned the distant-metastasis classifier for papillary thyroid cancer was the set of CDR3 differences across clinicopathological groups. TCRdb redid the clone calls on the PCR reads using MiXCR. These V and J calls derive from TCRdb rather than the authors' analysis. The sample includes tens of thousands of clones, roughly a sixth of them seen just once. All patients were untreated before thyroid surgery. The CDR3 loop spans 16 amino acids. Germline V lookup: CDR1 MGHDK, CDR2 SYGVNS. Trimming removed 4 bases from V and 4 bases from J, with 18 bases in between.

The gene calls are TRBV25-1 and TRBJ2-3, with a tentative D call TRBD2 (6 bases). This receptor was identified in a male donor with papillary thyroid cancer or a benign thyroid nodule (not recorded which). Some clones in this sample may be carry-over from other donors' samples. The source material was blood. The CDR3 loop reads CASSAVSPEGADTQYF. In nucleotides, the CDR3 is TGTGCCAGCAGTGCGGTTAGTCCGGAGGGTGCAGATACGCAGTATTTT.